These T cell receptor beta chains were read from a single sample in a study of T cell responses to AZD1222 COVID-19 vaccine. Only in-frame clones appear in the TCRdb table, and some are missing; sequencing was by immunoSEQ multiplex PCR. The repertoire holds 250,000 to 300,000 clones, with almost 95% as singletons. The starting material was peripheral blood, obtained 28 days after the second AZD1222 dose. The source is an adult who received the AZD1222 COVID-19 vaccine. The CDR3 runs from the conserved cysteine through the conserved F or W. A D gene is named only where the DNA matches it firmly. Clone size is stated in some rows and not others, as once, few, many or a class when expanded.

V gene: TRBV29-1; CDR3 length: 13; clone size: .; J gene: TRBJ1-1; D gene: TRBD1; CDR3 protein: CSTGQGEGTEAFF; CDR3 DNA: TGCAGCACAGGACAGGGGGAGGGCACTGAAGCTTTCTTT
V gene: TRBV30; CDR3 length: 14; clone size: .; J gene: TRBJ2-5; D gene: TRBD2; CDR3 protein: CAWGTGLPMETQYF; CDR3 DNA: TGTGCCTGGGGAACGGGACTACCTATGGAGACCCAGTACTTC
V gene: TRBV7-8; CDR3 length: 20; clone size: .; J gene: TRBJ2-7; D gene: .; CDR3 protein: CASSPISPLAPGTPTYEQYF; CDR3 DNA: TGTGCCAGCAGTCCGATATCGCCCCTGGCCCCCGGGACACCAACCTACGAGCAGTACTTC
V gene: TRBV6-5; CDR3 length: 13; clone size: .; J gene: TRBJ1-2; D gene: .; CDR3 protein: CASILAGGYGYTF; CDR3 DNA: TGTGCCAGCATCCTGGCGGGGGGCTATGGCTACACCTTC
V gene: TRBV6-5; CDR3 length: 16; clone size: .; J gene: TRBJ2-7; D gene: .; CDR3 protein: CASSYSGGPYSYEQYF; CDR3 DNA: TGTGCCAGCAGTTACTCGGGGGGGCCTTACTCCTACGAGCAGTACTTC
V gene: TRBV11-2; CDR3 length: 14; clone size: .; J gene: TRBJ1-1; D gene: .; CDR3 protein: CASSLGGRQAEAFF; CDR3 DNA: TGTGCCAGCAGCTTAGGGGGGCGTCAGGCTGAAGCTTTCTTT
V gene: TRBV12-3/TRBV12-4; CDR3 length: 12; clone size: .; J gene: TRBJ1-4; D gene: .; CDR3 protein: CASSEDKKKLFF; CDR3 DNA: TGTGCCAGCAGTGAGGACAAGAAAAAACTGTTTTTT
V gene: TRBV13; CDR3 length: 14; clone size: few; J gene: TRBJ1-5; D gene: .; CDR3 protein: CASSSRRWDQPQHF; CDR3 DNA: TGTGCCAGCAGCTCCCGGAGGTGGGATCAGCCCCAGCATTTT
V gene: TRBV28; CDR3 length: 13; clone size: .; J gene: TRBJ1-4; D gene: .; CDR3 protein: CASSPQGHEKLFF; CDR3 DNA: TGTGCCAGCAGCCCACAGGGACATGAAAAACTGTTTTTT
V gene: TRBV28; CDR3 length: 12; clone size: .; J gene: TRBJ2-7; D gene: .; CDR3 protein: CASSFPGQGQYF; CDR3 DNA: TGTGCCAGCAGTTTCCCTGGCCAAGGGCAGTACTTC
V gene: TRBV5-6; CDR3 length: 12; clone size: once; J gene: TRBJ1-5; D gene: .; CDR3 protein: CASSTQQGPQHF; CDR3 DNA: TGTGCCAGCAGCACCCAACAGGGGCCCCAGCATTTT
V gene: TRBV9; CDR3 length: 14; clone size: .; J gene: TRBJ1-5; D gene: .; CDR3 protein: CASSAGLFNQPQHF; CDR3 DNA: TGTGCCAGCAGCGCCGGACTGTTCAATCAGCCCCAGCATTTT
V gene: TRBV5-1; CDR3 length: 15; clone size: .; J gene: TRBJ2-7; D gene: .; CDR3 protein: CASSLAGSSFYEQYF; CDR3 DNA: TGCGCCAGCAGCTTGGCCGGGTCCTCTTTCTACGAGCAGTACTTC
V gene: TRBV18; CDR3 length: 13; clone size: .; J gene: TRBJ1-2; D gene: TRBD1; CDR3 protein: CASSPQTGKGYTF; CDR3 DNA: TGTGCCAGCTCGCCTCAGACAGGGAAAGGCTACACCTTC
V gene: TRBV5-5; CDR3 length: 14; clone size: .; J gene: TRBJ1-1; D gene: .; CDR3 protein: CASSLWGLDTEAFF; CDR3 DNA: TGTGCCAGCAGCTTGTGGGGGTTGGACACTGAAGCTTTCTTT
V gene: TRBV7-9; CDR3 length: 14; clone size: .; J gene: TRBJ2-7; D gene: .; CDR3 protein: CASSLGQAPYEQYF; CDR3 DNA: TGTGCCAGCAGCTTAGGACAGGCACCATACGAGCAGTACTTC
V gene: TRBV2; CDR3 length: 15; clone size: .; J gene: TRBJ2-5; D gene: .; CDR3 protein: CASRVIGGAQETQYF; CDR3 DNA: TGTGCCAGCAGGGTCATTGGAGGGGCCCAAGAGACCCAGTACTTC
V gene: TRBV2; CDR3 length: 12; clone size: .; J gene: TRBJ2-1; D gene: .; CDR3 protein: CASRASGGGQFF; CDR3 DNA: TGTGCCAGCAGGGCTAGCGGAGGGGGGCAGTTCTTC
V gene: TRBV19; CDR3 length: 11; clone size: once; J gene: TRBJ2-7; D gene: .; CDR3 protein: CASSTNYEQYF; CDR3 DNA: TGTGCCAGTAGTACCAACTACGAGCAGTACTTC
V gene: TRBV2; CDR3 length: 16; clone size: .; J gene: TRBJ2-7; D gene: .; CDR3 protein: CASSEALRDIPYEQYF; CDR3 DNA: TGTGCCAGCAGTGAAGCGCTTCGGGACATCCCCTACGAGCAGTACTTC
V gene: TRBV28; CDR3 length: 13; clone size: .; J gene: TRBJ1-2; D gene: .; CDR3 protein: CAIQDPANYGYTF; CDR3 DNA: TGTGCCATCCAGGACCCAGCTAACTATGGCTACACCTTC
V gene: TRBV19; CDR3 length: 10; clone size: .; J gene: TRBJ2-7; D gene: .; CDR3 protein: CASSIREQYF; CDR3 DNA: TGTGCCAGTAGTATAAGGGAGCAGTACTTC
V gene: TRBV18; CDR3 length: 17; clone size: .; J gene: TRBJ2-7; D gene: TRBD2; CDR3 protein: CASSPRGLAGAAYEQYF; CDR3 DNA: TGTGCCAGCTCACCCCGAGGACTAGCGGGAGCGGCCTACGAGCAGTACTTC
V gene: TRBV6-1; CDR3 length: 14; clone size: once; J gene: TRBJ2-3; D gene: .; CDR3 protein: CASSEVDSTDTQYF; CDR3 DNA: TGTGCCAGCAGTGAAGTCGACAGCACAGATACGCAGTATTTT
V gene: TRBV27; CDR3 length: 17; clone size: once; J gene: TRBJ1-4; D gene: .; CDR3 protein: CASGNSRWGTSNEKLFF; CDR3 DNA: TGTGCCAGCGGAAACTCTCGGTGGGGGACATCGAATGAAAAACTGTTTTTT
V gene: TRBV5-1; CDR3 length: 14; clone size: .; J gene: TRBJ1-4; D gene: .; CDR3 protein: CASSLTGTNEKLFF; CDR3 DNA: TGCGCCAGCAGCTTGACAGGAACTAATGAAAAACTGTTTTTT
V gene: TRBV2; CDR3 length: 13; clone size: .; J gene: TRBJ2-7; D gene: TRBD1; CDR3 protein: CASSRTGAYEQYF; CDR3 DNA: TGTGCCAGCAGTCGGACAGGGGCCTACGAGCAGTACTTC
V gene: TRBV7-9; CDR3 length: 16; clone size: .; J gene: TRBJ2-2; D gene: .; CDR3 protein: CASSLSGSRYTGELFF; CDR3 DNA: TGTGCCAGCAGCTTATCCGGCTCCCGTTACACCGGGGAGCTGTTTTTT